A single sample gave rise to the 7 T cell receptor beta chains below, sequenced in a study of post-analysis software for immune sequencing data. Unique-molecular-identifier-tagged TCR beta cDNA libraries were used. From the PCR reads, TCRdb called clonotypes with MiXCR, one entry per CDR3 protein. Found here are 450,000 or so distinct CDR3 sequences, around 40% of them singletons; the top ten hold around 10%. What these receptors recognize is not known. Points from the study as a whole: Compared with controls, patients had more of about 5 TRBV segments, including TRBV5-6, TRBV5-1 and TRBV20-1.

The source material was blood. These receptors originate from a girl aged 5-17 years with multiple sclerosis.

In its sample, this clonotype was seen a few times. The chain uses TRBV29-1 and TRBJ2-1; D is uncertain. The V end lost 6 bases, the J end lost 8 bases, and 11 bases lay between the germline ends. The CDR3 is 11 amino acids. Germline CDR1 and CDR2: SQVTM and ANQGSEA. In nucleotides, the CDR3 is TGCAGCGTATCTTGGACGGATGAGCAGTTCTTC. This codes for CSVSWTDEQFF.

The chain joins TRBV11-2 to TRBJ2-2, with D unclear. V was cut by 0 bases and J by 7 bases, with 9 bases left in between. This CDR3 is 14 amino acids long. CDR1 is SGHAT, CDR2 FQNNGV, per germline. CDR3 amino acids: CASSLDQYLGELFF. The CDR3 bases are TGTGCCAGCAGCTTAGATCAGTATCTCGGGGAGCTGTTTTTT.

The CDR3: CSARQTSGSYEQYF. As DNA, the CDR3 is TGCAGTGCTAGGCAGACTAGCGGGAGCTACGAGCAGTACTTC. The chain is built from TRBV20-1 and TRBJ2-7; 12 bases are a match to TRBD2. Losses at the gene ends were 3 bases for V and 3 bases for J; bases not matched to a gene: 3. The CDR3 has 14 amino acids. CDR1 DFQATT and CDR2 SNEGSKA come from the germline V gene (reference sequence).

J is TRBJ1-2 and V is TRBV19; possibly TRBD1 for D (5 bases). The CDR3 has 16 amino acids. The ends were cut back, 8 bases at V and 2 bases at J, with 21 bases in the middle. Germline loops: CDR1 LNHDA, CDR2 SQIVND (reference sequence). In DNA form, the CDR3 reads TGTGCCAGTTGTAAAATGATCGGGGGGTCCAACTATGGCTACACCTTC. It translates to CASCKMIGGSNYGYTF.

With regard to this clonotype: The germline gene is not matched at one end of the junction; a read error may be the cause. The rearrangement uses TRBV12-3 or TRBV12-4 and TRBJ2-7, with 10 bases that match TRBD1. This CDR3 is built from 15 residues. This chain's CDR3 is CANSLGQGVHYEQYF. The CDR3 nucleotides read TGTGCCAACAGTTTAGGACAGGGGGTACACTACGAGCAGTACTTC.

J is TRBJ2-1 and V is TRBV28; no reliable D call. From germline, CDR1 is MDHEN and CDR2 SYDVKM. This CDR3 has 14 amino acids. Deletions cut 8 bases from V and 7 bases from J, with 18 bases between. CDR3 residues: CASYARGLYNEQFF. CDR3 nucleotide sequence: TGTGCCAGCTATGCGCGAGGTCTATATAATGAGCAGTTCTTC.

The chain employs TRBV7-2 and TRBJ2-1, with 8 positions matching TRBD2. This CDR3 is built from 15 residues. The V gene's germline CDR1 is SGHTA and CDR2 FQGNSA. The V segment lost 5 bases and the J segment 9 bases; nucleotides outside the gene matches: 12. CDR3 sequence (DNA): TGTGCCAGCAGCACAACGGGACTAGTGTTCGGTGAGCAGTTCTTC. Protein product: CASSTTGLVFGEQFF.